Listed below are T cell receptor beta chains from one sample, sequenced in a study of neurological immune-mediated disorders. TCRdb redid the calling of the 5' RACE reads with MiXCR, one entry per CDR3 protein. The data contain around 100,000 distinct CDR3 sequences, more than 10% of them seen just once; the ten biggest clones take up 2.5% to 4%. Sequencing input: PBMCs. These receptors were taken from a female donor with HTLV-1-associated myelopathy (HAM/TSP). Both conserved end residues are part of each CDR3. The D gene is left open where the match is weak. Part of the rows lack a size; the others show once, few, many or a class for expanded clones.

D gene	clone size	V gene	J gene	CDR3 DNA	CDR3 protein
.	many	TRBV20-1	TRBJ2-3	TGCAGTGCTAGGGCGGGATTTCCTCTCCCAGATACGCAGTATTTT	CSARAGFPLPDTQYF
.	many	TRBV7-9	TRBJ2-7	TGTGCCAGCAGCTCAAATACCTACGAGCAGTACTTC	CASSSNTYEQYF
.	many	TRBV20-1	TRBJ2-1	TGCAGTGCTACCGAGGTCGATGAGCAGTTCTTC	CSATEVDEQFF
TRBD2	few	TRBV18	TRBJ2-1	TGTGCCAGCCTCCCCCCTCAGCGGGGGGCCACAGGGAATGAGCAGTTCTTC	CASLPPQRGATGNEQFF
.	few	TRBV5-1	TRBJ1-3	TGCGCCAGCAGCTCGGGGGGTGGCTCTGGAAACACCATATATTTT	CASSSGGGSGNTIYF
.	.	TRBV5-1	TRBJ2-1	TGCGCCAGCAGCCCGGGGACCTCGGATGAGCAGTTCTTC	CASSPGTSDEQFF
TRBD1	many	TRBV12-3/TRBV12-4	TRBJ2-5	TGTGCCAGCAGTTTAGCCGGGCGACGGACAGGGGGGGAGACCCAGTACTTC	CASSLAGRRTGGETQYF
.	.	TRBV4-1	TRBJ2-1	TGCGCCAGCAGCCCAGAGACCATTGCCCGTGTTGGACCCTACAATGAGCAGTTCTTC	CASSPETIARVGPYNEQFF
.	many	TRBV9	TRBJ2-7	TGTGCCAGCAGCCCGGAGGGCGCGAGTTCCTACGAGCAGTACTTC	CASSPEGASSYEQYF
.	many	TRBV12-3/TRBV12-4	TRBJ1-1	TGTGCCAGCAGTCCGATGGGGGTTTTCACTGAAGCTTTCTTT	CASSPMGVFTEAFF
.	few	TRBV12-3/TRBV12-4	TRBJ2-7	TGTGCCAGCAGTCTATCTCTCAGAAACGAGCAGTACTTC	CASSLSLRNEQYF
.	.	TRBV7-9	TRBJ2-6	TGTGCCAGCAGCGTACAGGGTCCCACTGGGGCCAACGTCCTGACTTTC	CASSVQGPTGANVLTF
.	few	TRBV5-1	TRBJ1-6	TGCGCCAGCAGCGAATGGACAGCGCGAACGATTAATTCACCCCTCCACTTT	CASSEWTARTINSPLHF
.	many	TRBV10-3	TRBJ1-2	TGTGCCATCAGCGAACAGGGAACTAACTATGGCTACACCTTC	CAISEQGTNYGYTF
TRBD1	few	TRBV24-1	TRBJ2-1	TGTGCCACCAGCCCCGGGACAGGGATCAAGTCGTTGTGGTTCTTC	CATSPGTGIKSLWFF
.	many	TRBV5-1	TRBJ1-1	TGCGCCAGCAGCTTGGAAGTGGGGGTGAGCACTGAAGCTTTCTTT	CASSLEVGVSTEAFF
.	many	TRBV5-1	TRBJ1-5	TGCGCCAGCAGCTTGGCTGCAGGGTCTTATCAGCCCCAGCATTTT	CASSLAAGSYQPQHF
.	.	TRBV5-6	TRBJ2-7	.	CASSFYICSASPDRYEQYF
.	many	TRBV20-1	TRBJ1-3	TGCAGTGCTAGAGACCGTTTGGGGGGAGGAAACACCATATATTTT	CSARDRLGGGNTIYF
.	many	TRBV21-1	TRBJ2-1	TGTGCCAGCAGCAAAGGGGGAGAGTCGGAGGCCAATGAGCAGTTCTTC	CASSKGGESEANEQFF
.	.	TRBV18	TRBJ2-5	TGTGCCAGCTCACCACCGGACACCTCGCAAGAGACCCAGTACTTC	CASSPPDTSQETQYF
TRBD2	many	TRBV5-1	TRBJ2-3	TGCGCCAGCAGCTTGACAGGACTAGCAGCTGATACGCAGTATTTT	CASSLTGLAADTQYF
.	many	TRBV15	TRBJ2-7	TGTGCCACCAGCCTTGAGGGAGAATCCTACGAGCAGTACTTC	CATSLEGESYEQYF
.	.	TRBV5-1	TRBJ2-7	TGCGCCAGCAGCCGTGAAGCTTTAGTTGTTCCCTACTACGAGCAGTACTTC	CASSREALVVPYYEQYF
.	few	TRBV18	TRBJ2-3	TGTGCCAGCTCACCGGTAGTCAGGACTCTCACAGATACGCAGTATTTT	CASSPVVRTLTDTQYF
.	many	TRBV7-9	TRBJ2-5	TGTGCCAGCAGTCGCACCGGAGGGGGCGAGACCCAGTACTTC	CASSRTGGGETQYF
TRBD1	many	TRBV28	TRBJ2-7	TGTGCCAGCAGTTCCTTAACCGGTTACAGGGGGCTCTACTACGAGCAGTACTTC	CASSSLTGYRGLYYEQYF
.	many	TRBV5-1	TRBJ2-7	TGCGCCAGCAGCCCTGAGATTGCGGCCTACGAGCAGTACTTC	CASSPEIAAYEQYF
TRBD1	many	TRBV7-2	TRBJ2-7	TGTGCCAGCAGCCCGCAACGACAGGGCAACGAGCAGTACTTC	CASSPQRQGNEQYF
.	many	TRBV7-9	TRBJ2-2	TGTGCCAGCAGCTTAGCCGTCCAGGGGAACACCGGGGAGCTGTTTTTT	CASSLAVQGNTGELFF
TRBD2	many	TRBV4-1	TRBJ2-1	TGCGCCAGCAGGCCAACTAGCGGGGACAATGAGCAGTTCTTC	CASRPTSGDNEQFF
.	.	TRBV27	TRBJ2-6	TGTGCCAGCAGTTCCCTACAGGGGGCCAACGTCCTGACTTTC	CASSSLQGANVLTF
.	many	TRBV5-6	TRBJ2-2	TGTGCCAGCAGCTTGGAATCGGGCACCGGGGAGCTGTTTTTT	CASSLESGTGELFF
.	many	TRBV9	TRBJ1-1	TGTGCCAGCAGCGTTGACGGGGGACTTGACACTGAAGCTTTCTTT	CASSVDGGLDTEAFF
TRBD2	many	TRBV29-1	TRBJ2-1	TGCAGCGTTGGCGGGGGGGGGGTCGTCAATGAGCAGTTCTTC	CSVGGGGVVNEQFF
.	many	TRBV11-2	TRBJ2-1	TGTGCCAGCAGCTTATTAAGGGTCCCCTACAATGAGCAGTTCTTC	CASSLLRVPYNEQFF
.	many	TRBV12-3/TRBV12-4	TRBJ1-2	TGTGCCAGCACCCACAGGTTTAACTATGGCTACACCTTC	CASTHRFNYGYTF
.	many	TRBV7-9	TRBJ2-7	TGTGCCAGCAGCTTACCCAACCATTACGAGCAGTACTTC	CASSLPNHYEQYF
.	many	TRBV6-6	TRBJ2-6	TGTGCCAGCAGTGACGTGTGGTTAGCCAACGTCCTGACTTTC	CASSDVWLANVLTF
.	few	TRBV5-1	TRBJ2-5	TGCGCCAGCAGCTTTGGAGGCCTTGAGGAGACCCAGTACTTC	CASSFGGLEETQYF
.	many	TRBV4-2	TRBJ2-2	TGTGCCAGCAGACATTTCAGGGTAGACACCGGGGAGCTGTTTTTT	CASRHFRVDTGELFF
.	many	TRBV7-2	TRBJ2-3	TGTGCCAGCAGCTTAGGGGATTCAGATACGCAGTATTTT	CASSLGDSDTQYF
.	few	TRBV7-9	TRBJ2-7	TGTGCCAGCAGCTTAGATGTAATCGGGGGTGGGCAGTACTTC	CASSLDVIGGGQYF
TRBD1	many	TRBV20-1	TRBJ1-6	TGCAGTGCTAGAGACCGGGACAGCTATTCACCCCTCCACTTT	CSARDRDSYSPLHF
.	many	TRBV9	TRBJ1-1	TGTGCCAGCAGCGGCGGGACGAACACTGAAGCTTTCTTT	CASSGGTNTEAFF